The clone carrying this T cell receptor beta chain came up a few times. Its specificity is not known. Germline-derived CDR1 and CDR2 are SNHLY and FYNNEI. This CDR3 has 13 residues. V was shortened by 3 bases and J by 5 bases, with 8 bases between the two germline ends. This specimen belongs to a study of identical twins. Addition of a universal primer site occurred through template switching, and cDNA carried unique molecular identifiers. Via MiXCR, TCRdb re-called the 5' RACE reads, giving one row per CDR3 protein. In the table there are 350,000 to 400,000 distinct CDR3 sequences, 8.5% to 10% of which are singletons. Notes on the study in general: There were fewer insertions in abundant cord blood beta clonotypes, but memory repertoires showed no such pattern.

The chain joins TRBV2 to TRBJ1-5; D is unresolved. Sequenced input: naive T cells sorted from blood. The clonotype was recovered from a woman aged 45-60 years in good health. CDR3 DNA: TGTGCCAGCAGTGATGGATCCGATCAGCCCCAGCATTTT. Amino acids: CASSDGSDQPQHF.